Sequencing of this T cell receptor (beta chain) was carried out in a study of blood T cell repertoires in COVID-19. Whole-study context: In each case, the material was cDNA or gDNA derived from T cells, B-cell-depleted T cells, or PBMCs.

The method was immunoSEQ multiplex PCR; TCRdb's version includes in-frame clones alone and lacks a portion of them. Of about 150,000 clones detected, 75% to 90% appear once; the ten largest clones hold around 15%. The V segment lost 1 base and the J segment 3 bases; nucleotides outside the gene matches: 3. Germline V gives CDR1 SQVTM, CDR2 ANQGSEA. The CDR3 spans 13 residues. Followed over time, Seattle patients had been enrolled while infection was active. The genes are TRBV29-1 and TRBJ2-7; 7 bases match TRBD1. The sequencing input was peripheral blood. This sequence was found in a man between 18 and 29 years old with COVID-19, enrolled during active disease. CDR3 coding DNA: TGCAGCGTTGAAGGGCAGGGGGTCTACGAGCAGTACTTC. Protein: CSVEGQGVYEQYF.